This T cell receptor beta chain appears in the sequencing data of a study of T cell responses to AZD1222 COVID-19 vaccine. V was clipped by 4 bases and J by 7 bases, with 16 bases between them. The CDR3 has 14 residues. Looked up from germline, CDR1 is SEHNR and CDR2 is FQNEAQ (reference sequence). Profiling relied on immunoSEQ multiplex PCR, and the TCRdb table lists in-frame clones only, not all of them. The sample holds about 130,000 clones, just under 95% seen once. The source of this sequence is an adult who received the AZD1222 COVID-19 vaccine. Sequenced here: peripheral blood, sampled 28 days after the second AZD1222 dose. The gene calls are TRBV7-9 and TRBJ1-2; TRBD1 might be the D (5 bases). CDR3 protein: CASSSVGGAGGYTF. CDR3 coding DNA: TGTGCCAGCAGCTCCGTGGGGGGTGCTGGTGGCTACACCTTC.